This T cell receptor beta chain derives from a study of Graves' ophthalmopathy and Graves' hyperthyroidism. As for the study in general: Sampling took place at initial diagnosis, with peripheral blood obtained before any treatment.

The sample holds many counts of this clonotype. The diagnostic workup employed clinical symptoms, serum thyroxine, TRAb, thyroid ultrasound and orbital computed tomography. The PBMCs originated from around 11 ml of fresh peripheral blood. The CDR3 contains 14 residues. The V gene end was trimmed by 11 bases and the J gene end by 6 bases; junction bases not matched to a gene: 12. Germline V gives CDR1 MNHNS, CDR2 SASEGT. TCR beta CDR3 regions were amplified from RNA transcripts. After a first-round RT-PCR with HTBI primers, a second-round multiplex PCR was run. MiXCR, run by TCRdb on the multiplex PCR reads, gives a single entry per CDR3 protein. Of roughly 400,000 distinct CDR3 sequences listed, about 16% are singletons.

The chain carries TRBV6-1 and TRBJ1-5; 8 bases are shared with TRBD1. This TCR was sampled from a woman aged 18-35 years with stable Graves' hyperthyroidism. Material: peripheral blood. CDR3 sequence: CAGSPSGGSQPQHF. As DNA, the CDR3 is TGTGCCGGGTCCCCTTCAGGGGGCAGTCAGCCCCAGCATTTT.